This entry lists 3 T cell receptor beta chains sequenced from one sample in a study of a mutant IDH1 vaccine in newly diagnosed glioma. Sample time point: week 35, safety follow-up. Each dose delivered 300 ug of mutant IDH1 20-mer peptide subcutaneously with imiquimod. TCRdb keeps only in-frame clones here, not all; method: immunoSEQ multiplex PCR. The sample holds some 47,000 clones, approximately 80% seen once. These receptors have no known antigen. The starting material was PBMCs, obtained from a glioma patient whose treatment included an IDH1 peptide vaccine. The receptors were gathered from a woman in her thirties or forties with glioma. Some clones in this sample may be carry-over from other donors' samples.

The J gene is TRBJ2-7, the V gene TRBV29-1; D is undetermined. V shed 6 bases and J shed 2 bases, with 14 bases lying between them. CDR1 is SQVTM, CDR2 ANQGSEA, per germline. There are 13 residues in the CDR3. The CDR3 bases are TGCAGCGTCCTGAGCTTGGCTCCCTACGAGCAGTACTTC. Protein: CSVLSLAPYEQYF.

The rearrangement links TRBV5-1 to TRBJ1-1, with 7 positions matching TRBD1. The length of the CDR3 is 14 residues. V lost 4 bases to trimming and J lost 3 bases; unmatched junction nucleotides: 6. Germline CDR1 reads SGHRS; CDR2 reads YFSETQ. The CDR3 DNA is TGCGCCAGCAGCACTGGACAGGAATACACTGAAGCTTTCTTT. Translated, it gives CASSTGQEYTEAFF.

This clone was observed a handful of times. This rearrangement joins TRBV2 to TRBJ2-6, with D perhaps matching TRBD1 (6 bases). CDR1 and CDR2 (germline): SNHLY, FYNNEI. The CDR3 is 15 residues long. Trimming pared 5 bases from V and 4 bases from J, leaving 12 bases between. CDR3 DNA: TGTGCCAGCAGTACTACAGGGTCAGGGGCCAACGTCCTGACTTTC. Translating gives CASSTTGSGANVLTF. The entire variable domain, with the rest obtained from reference TRBV2 and TRBJ2-6, is as follows: EPEVTQTPSHQVTQMGQEVILRCVPISNHLYFYWYRQILGQKVEFLVSFYNNEISEKSEIFDDQFSVERPDGSNFTLKIRSTKLEDSAMYFCASSTTGSGANVLTFGAGSRLTVL.